The entry below describes one T cell receptor beta chain. The method was immunoSEQ multiplex PCR; TCRdb's version includes in-frame clones alone and lacks a portion of them. The sample consists of 65,000 to 90,000 clones, approximately 91% of them appearing once. These data come from a study of technical replicates of blood from several donors. Losses at the gene ends were 0 bases for V and 14 bases for J; bases not matched to a gene: 8. This CDR3 has 14 residues. Germline-derived CDR1 and CDR2 are SGHRS and YFSETQ. The chain links TRBV5-1 to TRBJ1-6; 7 bases match TRBD1. The sequencing input was PBMCs. This TCR came from a human donor in good health. Some clones in this sample may be carry-over from other donors' samples. This CDR3 reads CASSLGTGLDTLHF. CDR3 DNA: TGCGCCAGCAGCTTGGGGACAGGTCTTGACACCCTCCACTTT.